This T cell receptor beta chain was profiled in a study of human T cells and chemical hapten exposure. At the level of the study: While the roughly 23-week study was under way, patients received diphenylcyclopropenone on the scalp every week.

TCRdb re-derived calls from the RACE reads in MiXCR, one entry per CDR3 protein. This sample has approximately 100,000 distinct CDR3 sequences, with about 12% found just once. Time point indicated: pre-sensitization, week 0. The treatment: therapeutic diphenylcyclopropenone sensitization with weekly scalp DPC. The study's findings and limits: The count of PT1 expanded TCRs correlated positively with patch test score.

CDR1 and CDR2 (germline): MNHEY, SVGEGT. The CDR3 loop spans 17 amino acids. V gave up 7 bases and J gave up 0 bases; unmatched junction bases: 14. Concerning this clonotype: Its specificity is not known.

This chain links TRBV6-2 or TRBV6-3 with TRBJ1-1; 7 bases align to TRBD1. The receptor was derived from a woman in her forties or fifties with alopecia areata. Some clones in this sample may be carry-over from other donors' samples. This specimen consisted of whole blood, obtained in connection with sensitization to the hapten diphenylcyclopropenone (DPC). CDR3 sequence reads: CASTEGQTGSMNTEAFF. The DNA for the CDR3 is TGTGCCAGCACTGAGGGACAGACCGGATCCATGAACACTGAAGCTTTCTTT.